This T cell receptor beta chain appears in the sequencing data of a study of cytomegalovirus exposure and HLA in healthy donors. This CDR3 region has 13 residues. CDR1 and CDR2 (germline): SGHNT, YYREEE (reference sequence). Between the trimmed V and J ends, which lost 5 bases and 8 bases, there was a span of 16 bases. PCR amplification relied on 60 Vbeta primers (plus 13 Jbeta primers). Libraries were prepared by immunoSEQ multiplex PCR; TCRdb keeps only in-frame clonotypes and omits some of them. In the table there are approximately 41,000 clones, 81% of which are singletons. The chain employs TRBV5-4 and TRBJ1-2; D remains unclear. The origin of this receptor is a middle-aged man in good health and CMV-seronegative. The sequenced sample was PBMCs. CDR3 amino acids: CASSSGGMRGYTF. CDR3 DNA sequence: TGTGCCAGCAGTTCTGGAGGTATGCGAGGCTACACCTTC.